These 14 T cell receptor beta chains share one sample of origin, sequenced in a study of T cell responses to AZD1222 COVID-19 vaccine. Assay used: immunoSEQ multiplex PCR; TCRdb lists only in-frame clones, some missing. The sample holds 73,000 or so clones, approximately 89% seen once. Specimen: peripheral blood, collected on day 0 of AZD1222 vaccination. The receptors shown here come from an adult in good health.

The chain combines TRBV9 with TRBJ1-6; TRBD1 matches 7 bases. Germline values: CDR1 SGDLS, CDR2 YYNGEE. V shed 5 bases and J 5 bases; nucleotides not matched to a gene: 7. This CDR3 spans 15 amino acids. CDR3 loop: CASRSPGQNNSPLHF. Here the CDR3 DNA reads TGTGCCAGCAGGAGTCCGGGACAGAATAATTCACCCCTCCACTTT.

The gene calls are TRBV5-4 and TRBJ2-7, with 7 positions matching TRBD2. This CDR3 comprises 15 residues. CDR1 and CDR2 from the germline V gene are SGHNT and YYREEE (reference sequence). Unmatched junction bases numbered 14, after V lost 6 bases and J lost 5 bases. CDR3 nucleotide sequence: TGTGCCAGCACCCACTGGGACGGGGGGACCGACGAGCAGTACTTC. Translation gives CASTHWDGGTDEQYF.

This clone has just one count. V is TRBV7-9 and J is TRBJ1-1; D uncertain. Between the trimmed V and J ends, which lost 5 bases and 4 bases, there was a span of 17 bases. CDR3 length: 15 residues. Germline CDR1 reads SEHNR; CDR2 reads FQNEAQ (reference sequence). CDR3 amino acids: CASSPAPGRGTEAFF. CDR3 in DNA: TGTGCCAGCAGCCCAGCCCCTGGGCGGGGCACTGAAGCTTTCTTT.

V usage is TRBV19 and J usage is TRBJ2-2; possible D gene TRBD1, 7 bases. CDR3 length: 16 residues. Germline CDR1 and CDR2: LNHDA and SQIVND (reference sequence). V was cut by 7 bases and J by 4 bases, with 19 bases left in between. CDR3 residues: CASTRGRQGGTGELFF. The CDR3 coding sequence is TGTGCCAGTACCAGGGGCCGGCAGGGGGGCACCGGGGAGCTGTTTTTT.

This chain joins TRBV18 and TRBJ2-5; no reliable D call. The ends were cut back, 0 bases at V and 5 bases at J, with 7 bases in the middle. CDR3 size: 13 residues. Germline lookup yields CDR1 KGHSH and CDR2 LQKENI. Here the CDR3 reads CASSPPPAETQYF. The DNA for the CDR3 is TGTGCCAGCTCACCACCCCCGGCGGAGACCCAGTACTTC.

This clone was counted at least ten times. J is TRBJ1-2 and V is TRBV9; tentatively, D is TRBD1 (6 bases). V dropped 3 bases and J dropped 6 bases, with 18 bases sitting between them. The CDR3 has 15 amino acids. CDR1 and CDR2 from the germline V gene are SGDLS and YYNGEE. CDR3 nucleotide sequence: TGTGCCAGCAGCGCGACCTACAGGGCGTCGGATGGCTACACCTTC. Amino acids: CASSATYRASDGYTF.

The sample holds one count of this clone. J is TRBJ2-7 and V is TRBV19; possible D gene TRBD2, 5 bases. Germline values: CDR1 LNHDA, CDR2 SQIVND (reference sequence). V was clipped by 5 bases and J by 5 bases, with 10 bases between them. CDR3 size: 12 residues. The CDR3 loop is CASSPGLDEQYF. DNA of the CDR3: TGTGCCAGTAGTCCTGGACTCGACGAGCAGTACTTC.

This CDR3 reads CASGYGTAVYTQYF. The CDR3 region has the DNA TGTGCCAGCGGCTATGGGACCGCCGTGTATACGCAGTATTTT. The chain couples TRBV13 to TRBJ2-3; D may correspond to TRBD1 or TRBD2 (5 bases each). Per the germline V gene, CDR1 is PRHDT and CDR2 is FYEKMQ (reference sequence). The CDR3 loop spans 14 amino acids. Trimming stripped 8 bases from V and 7 bases from J, with 19 bases between.

The gene calls are TRBV29-1 and TRBJ1-1; D not resolved. The CDR3 totals 11 residues. V dropped 0 bases and J dropped 4 bases, with 3 bases sitting between them. Germline V gene sequence: CDR1 SQVTM, CDR2 ANQGSEA. The CDR3 coding sequence is TGCAGCGTTGAAGATCCCACTGAAGCTTTCTTT. It yields the protein CSVEDPTEAFF.

The chain is built from TRBV6-1 and TRBJ2-7, with D possibly matching TRBD2 (6 bases). Germline V gene data show CDR1 as MNHNS and CDR2 as SASEGT. Trimming removed 0 bases at V and 0 bases at J, with 9 bases between. This CDR3 region has 15 residues. Here the CDR3 reads CASSEADGSSYEQYF. In DNA form, the CDR3 reads TGTGCCAGCAGTGAAGCGGACGGGAGCTCCTACGAGCAGTACTTC.

The chain recombines TRBV6-5 with TRBJ2-1; 14 positions match TRBD2. Germline-derived CDR1 and CDR2 are MNHEY and SVGAGI. This CDR3 is 15 amino acids long. After removal of 6 bases from V and 9 bases from J, the junction contained 7 bases not matched to a gene. DNA for the CDR3: TGTGCCAGCAGAAAGACTAGCGGGAGGGCCCGTGAGCAGTTCTTC. Translation: CASRKTSGRAREQFF.

V and J are TRBV10-2 and TRBJ1-5; D remains unclear. This CDR3 comprises 15 residues. The ends were cut back, 4 bases at V and 0 bases at J, with 10 bases in the middle. Germline CDR1 is WSHSY and CDR2 is SAAADI. The CDR3 coding sequence is TGCGCCAGCAGTGCCGGAATATATAGCAATCAGCCCCAGCATTTT. Protein sequence: CASSAGIYSNQPQHF.

This clone occurred once. The J gene is TRBJ2-7, the V gene TRBV10-3, with 10 bases identical to TRBD2. Germline lookup yields CDR1 ENHRY and CDR2 SYGVKD. CDR3 length equals 16 residues. Trimming removed 7 bases from V and 0 bases from J; junction bases left unmatched: 9. CDR3 region: CAITVTSGPNSYEQYF. CDR3 nucleotide sequence: TGTGCCATCACCGTGACTAGCGGGCCGAACTCCTACGAGCAGTACTTC.

This chain joins TRBV9 and TRBJ1-3; D is undetermined. The CDR3 loop spans 16 amino acids. V gave up 2 bases and J gave up 0 bases, with 12 bases separating them. CDR1 and CDR2 from the germline V gene are SGDLS and YYNGEE. Written as DNA, the CDR3 is TGTGCCAGCAGCGTTATGGACGGAAGCTCTGGAAACACCATATATTTT. It specifies CASSVMDGSSGNTIYF.